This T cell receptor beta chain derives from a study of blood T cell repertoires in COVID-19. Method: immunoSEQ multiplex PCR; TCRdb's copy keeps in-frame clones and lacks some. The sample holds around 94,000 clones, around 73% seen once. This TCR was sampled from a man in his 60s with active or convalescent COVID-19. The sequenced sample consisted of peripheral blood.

In DNA form, the CDR3 reads TGTGCCAGCAGACTAGCTGCGAACACCGGGGAGCTGTTTTTT. Protein: CASRLAANTGELFF. The rearrangement uses TRBV7-2 and TRBJ2-2; a possible D gene is TRBD2 (6 bases). Germline values: CDR1 SGHTA, CDR2 FQGNSA. This CDR3 is built from 14 residues. Trimming cost V 6 bases and J 0 bases, with 8 bases left between them.